The 19 T cell receptor beta chains given below trace back to one sample, sequenced in a study of T-cell memory formation after mild COVID-19. TCRdb re-called the 5' RACE reads through MiXCR, storing one row per CDR3 protein. The profile shows about 610,000 distinct CDR3 sequences, roughly a sixth of them singletons. Material for sequencing was PBMCs or a T cell subset sorted from them (not recorded which). The receptors here all came from an adult woman who had mild COVID-19 (a few samples of this study predate the infection). Cell type and time point are not known.

This clonotype was found many times. At one boundary the junction diverges from the germline segment, which might be a read error. J is TRBJ2-5 and V is TRBV5-1; 13 bases are a match to TRBD2. Per germline, CDR1 SGHRS and CDR2 YFSETQ. The CDR3 contains 15 residues. The chain's CDR3 is CASSSLAGGQETQYF. The CDR3 DNA follows: TGTGCCAGCAGCTCACTAGCGGGGGGGCAAGAGACCCAGTACTTC.

This clonotype was detected a few times. The chain joins TRBV12-3 or TRBV12-4 to TRBJ1-1, with D unresolved. The CDR3 has 15 residues. V gave up 6 bases and J gave up 5 bases, with 19 bases separating them. CDR3 sequence (DNA): TGTGCCAGCAGCGTTAGAAGACCGGATAGGACTGAAGCTTTCTTT. Translating it yields CASSVRRPDRTEAFF.

In this sample, this clonotype turned up many times. V and J are TRBV20-1 and TRBJ2-3; D gene uncertain. The CDR3 consists of 17 residues. V was trimmed by 0 bases and J by 6 bases, leaving 22 bases between them. In germline, CDR1 is DFQATT, CDR2 SNEGSKA (reference sequence). CDR3: CSARDRLGIGSPDTQYF. For the CDR3, the DNA is TGCAGTGCTAGAGATAGATTGGGAATAGGAAGTCCCGATACGCAGTATTTT.

The rearrangement uses TRBV7-9 and TRBJ2-3, with D possibly TRBD2 on 5 matching bases. CDR1 and CDR2 from the germline V gene are SEHNR and FQNEAQ (reference sequence). The V end was cut by 5 bases, the J end by 4 bases, with 19 bases between. The CDR3 loop spans 16 amino acids. The CDR3 loop is CASSATPGIGADTQYF. The CDR3 nucleotides read TGTGCCAGCAGCGCAACTCCGGGAATTGGGGCAGATACGCAGTATTTT.

V is TRBV18 and J is TRBJ2-4, with TRBD1 matching 10 bases. Germline CDR1 KGHSH, CDR2 LQKENI. The CDR3 consists of 13 residues. Trimming at V came to 5 bases and at J to 5 bases, leaving 0 bases not matched to a gene. CDR3 loop: CASSGTGENIQYF. DNA for the CDR3: TGTGCCAGCTCAGGGACAGGGGAAAACATTCAGTACTTC.

The gene calls are TRBV12-3 or TRBV12-4 and TRBJ1-2; D not certain. V lost 3 bases to trimming and J lost 7 bases, with 6 bases between them. This CDR3 contains 11 residues. The CDR3 coding sequence is TGTGCCAGCAGTTTCCACCTTGGCTACACCTTC. Translated: CASSFHLGYTF.

The sample holds a few counts of this clonotype. The chain couples TRBV15 to TRBJ2-3; TRBD1 agrees at 8 bases. CDR3 length: 18 amino acids. The germline gives CDR1 LNHNV, CDR2 YYDKDF (reference sequence). With 4 bases clipped from V and 0 bases from J, the junction kept 12 bases outside the gene matches. CDR3 DNA: TGTGCCACCAGCACCCTCCCAGGGGGCGTTACTAGCACAGATACGCAGTATTTT. It translates to CATSTLPGGVTSTDTQYF.

This clonotype was observed a few times. J is TRBJ2-7 and V is TRBV15, with 12 bases lining up with TRBD2. Losses at the gene ends were 4 bases for V and 3 bases for J; bases not matched to a gene: 10. This CDR3 has 17 residues. CDR1 is LNHNV, CDR2 YYDKDF, per germline (reference sequence). The CDR3 DNA follows: TGTGCCACCAGCATCGACACTGGACTAGCGGGATACTACGAGCAGTACTTC. Protein sequence: CATSIDTGLAGYYEQYF.

V is TRBV12-3 or TRBV12-4 and J is TRBJ2-3, with 13 bases fitting TRBD2. Unmatched junction bases numbered 7, after V lost 5 bases and J lost 5 bases. The CDR3 length is 16 residues. This CDR3 reads CASSRGLAGMKDTQYF. In DNA form, the CDR3 reads TGTGCCAGCAGTAGGGGACTAGCGGGAATGAAAGATACGCAGTATTTT.

The V and J genes are TRBV5-1 and TRBJ1-6, with a weak D call TRBD1 (5 bases). V dropped 0 bases and J dropped 9 bases, with 16 bases sitting between them. The CDR3 runs to 16 residues. Germline CDR1 SGHRS, CDR2 YFSETQ. This chain's CDR3 is CASSLVRGSKGSPLHF. CDR3 sequence (DNA): TGCGCCAGCAGCTTGGTCCGGGGCAGCAAGGGTTCACCCCTCCACTTT.

This clonotype was seen many times. V usage is TRBV30 and J usage is TRBJ2-1; D gene uncertain. Germline V CDR1 and CDR2: GTSNPN, SVGIG (reference sequence). The CDR3 length is 12 residues. V was clipped by 2 bases and J by 4 bases, with 6 bases between them. The CDR3 bases are TGTGCCTGGAGTTTAGGGTACAATGAGCAGTTCTTC. The encoded protein is CAWSLGYNEQFF.

The chain carries TRBV29-1 and TRBJ2-7, with 11 bases identical to TRBD1. V lost 1 base, J lost 0 bases, and 2 bases stayed unmatched. From germline, CDR1 is SQVTM and CDR2 ANQGSEA. This CDR3 region has 15 residues. CDR3 bases: TGCAGCGTTGAAGGGGGGACAGGGGGCTCCTACGAGCAGTACTTC. Protein sequence: CSVEGGTGGSYEQYF.

V is TRBV30 and J is TRBJ2-5; D is possibly TRBD2 (6 bases). Per the germline V gene, CDR1 is GTSNPN and CDR2 is SVGIG (reference sequence). Between the trimmed V and J ends, which lost 0 bases and 7 bases, there was a span of 18 bases. The CDR3 sequence is 15 residues long. The DNA of the CDR3 is TGTGCCTGGAGTGTGGCGGAGGGACCATGGGGGACCCAGTACTTC. Encoded protein: CAWSVAEGPWGTQYF.

This clonotype showed up just a few times. The V and J genes are TRBV27 and TRBJ2-2, with 10 nucleotides matching TRBD2. CDR1 and CDR2 (germline): MNHEY, SMNVEV (reference sequence). V lost 8 bases and J lost 7; bases outside the gene matches: 13. CDR3 length: 16 amino acids. The CDR3, as DNA: TGTGCCAGCGGGTATCCGGGACTAGCGAATGTCGGGGAGCTGTTTTTT. Translated, it gives CASGYPGLANVGELFF.

In its sample, this clonotype was seen a few times. The rearrangement links TRBV20-1 to TRBJ2-3; TRBD2 is a possible D gene (6 bases). Per germline, CDR1 DFQATT and CDR2 SNEGSKA (reference sequence). The CDR3 consists of 13 residues. V was cut by 3 bases and J by 8 bases, with 15 bases left in between. The CDR3 DNA is TGCAGTGCTAGTTCCTCGGGGGTTGTTACGCAGTATTTT. It translates to CSASSSGVVTQYF.

V is TRBV7-8 and J is TRBJ1-6; D is unclear. V was clipped by 0 bases and J by 10 bases, with 13 bases between them. This CDR3 is 15 amino acids long. Germline CDR1 SGHVS, CDR2 FQNEAQ. Here the CDR3 reads CASSLAGRLNSPLHF. For the CDR3, the DNA is TGTGCCAGCAGCTTAGCGGGCAGGCTGAACTCACCCCTCCACTTT.

In this sample, this clonotype turned up a few times. The chain is built from TRBV5-4 and TRBJ2-5; TRBD1 aligns across 8 bases. V gave up 2 bases and J gave up 5 bases; unmatched junction bases: 5. The CDR3 runs 14 residues. Germline CDR1 is SGHNT and CDR2 is YYREEE (reference sequence). In nucleotides, the CDR3 is TGTGCCAGCAGCTTCAGGGGGCCAGGGGAGACCCAGTACTTC. As protein: CASSFRGPGETQYF.

This clonotype was recorded a few times. The gene calls are TRBV21-1 and TRBJ2-7. TRBV21-1 is a documented pseudogene. The CDR3 has 15 residues. The DNA for the CDR3 is TGTGCCAGCACCATAACACCTCGCCGTTCCTACGAGCAGTACTTC. Translation gives CASTITPRRSYEQYF.

The chain carries TRBV7-6 and TRBJ2-1; D is possibly TRBD1 or TRBD2 (5 bases each). The germline V and J ends were trimmed by 5 bases and 7 bases, with 18 bases remaining between them. CDR1 is SGHVS and CDR2 is FNYEAQ in the germline V gene. CDR3 length equals 15 residues. The CDR3 DNA is TGTGCCAGCAGCCCAGAGGGGCCTTCTTTGAATGAGCAGTTCTTC. Amino acids: CASSPEGPSLNEQFF.